This T cell receptor beta chain was identified during a study of immune evolution from preneoplasia to lung adenocarcinoma. The study, taken as a whole, reports: Top clone frequencies peaked in normal lung, apparently declining through invasive adenocarcinoma.

The germline V gene encodes CDR1 MGHDK and CDR2 SYGVNS. V was cut by 3 bases and J by 11 bases, with 13 bases left in between. The CDR3 runs 12 residues. Profiled with immunoSEQ multiplex PCR; TCRdb holds only in-frame clones, not every one. The repertoire holds thousands of clones, with approximately 84% as singletons. Of note for this clone: Antigen: not known.

Resections took place in Japan or China from the mid-2010s to the late 2010s. Histologic diagnosis was independently verified by two lung pathologists. The J gene is TRBJ1-1, the V gene TRBV25-1; possible D gene TRBD1, 6 bases. Specimen: FFPE lung adenocarcinoma in situ tissue. This sequence originates from a person aged 65 to 85 with lung adenocarcinoma. The CDR3 reads CASSDTGQSAFF. The CDR3 nucleotides read TGTGCCAGCAGTGACACAGGACAGTCGGCTTTCTTT.